This T cell receptor beta chain was profiled in a study of OX40 agonist ivuxolimab in advanced cancers. Study results and caveats: The CD4+ and CD8+ T cells in the blood had expanded clonally by week 6 at 0.1 to 3.0 mg/kg.

The CDR3 covers 16 residues. Germline CDR1 and CDR2: SGHVS and FQNEAQ. V lost 4 bases, J lost 5 bases, and 9 bases stayed unmatched. Produced via immunoSEQ multiplex PCR; TCRdb's table is partial and in-frame only. Of more than 80,000 clones listed, approximately 84% are singletons. Notes on this clone: Its target is unknown.

Patients who had autoimmune disease history or got systemic immunosuppression were left out. The chain combines TRBV7-8 with TRBJ2-7; 12 nucleotides align to TRBD2. The sequencing used CD4+ or CD8+ T cells sorted from blood, collected in a trial of the OX40 agonist ivuxolimab. The sequence was obtained from an adult with an advanced solid tumor such as melanoma, head and neck, liver or kidney cancer. The CDR3 DNA follows: TGTGCCAGCAGCTCCAAGGGTCGGACTAGCGGGAACGAGCAGTACTTC. As protein: CASSSKGRTSGNEQYF.